This record looks at one T cell receptor beta chain sequence and its context. The data belong to a study of blood T cell repertoires in COVID-19. For the study at large: T cells, B-cell-depleted T cells, or PBMCs supplied cDNA or gDNA.

V was cut by 0 bases and J by 10 bases, with 15 bases left in between. Germline CDR1 LGHDT, CDR2 YNNKEL (reference sequence). This CDR3 contains 14 residues. Sequenced by immunoSEQ multiplex PCR; TCRdb stores in-frame clones only, minus some. The profile shows more than 200,000 clones, 84% of them singletons. The receptor comes from a man between 60 and 75 years old with acute or convalescent COVID-19. The chain joins TRBV3-1 (or the pseudogene TRBV3-2) to TRBJ2-5; the D gene is possibly TRBD2 (6 bases). Sample: peripheral blood. CDR3 DNA: TGTGCCAGCAGCCAAGATCGACTTCCCGGGGGCCAGTACTTC. Its protein is CASSQDRLPGGQYF.